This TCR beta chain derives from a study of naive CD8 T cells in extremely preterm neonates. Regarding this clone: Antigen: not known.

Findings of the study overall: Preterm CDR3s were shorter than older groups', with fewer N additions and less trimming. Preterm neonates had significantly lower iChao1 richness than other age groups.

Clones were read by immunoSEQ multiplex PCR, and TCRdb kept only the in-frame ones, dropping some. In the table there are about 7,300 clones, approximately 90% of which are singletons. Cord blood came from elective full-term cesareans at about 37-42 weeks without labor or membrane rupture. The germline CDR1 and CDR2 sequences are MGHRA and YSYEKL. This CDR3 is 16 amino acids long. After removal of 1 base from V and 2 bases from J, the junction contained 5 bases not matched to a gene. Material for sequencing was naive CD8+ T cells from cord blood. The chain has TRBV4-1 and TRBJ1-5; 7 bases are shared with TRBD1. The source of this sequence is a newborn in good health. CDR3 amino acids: CASSQAHTGGNQPQHF. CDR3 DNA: TGCGCCAGCAGCCAAGCACACACAGGGGGCAATCAGCCCCAGCATTTT.